This TCR beta chain comes out of a study of CD8 T cells in ankylosing spondylitis. The CDR3 is 15 amino acids. Trimming cost V 3 bases and J 6 bases; bases outside gene matches: 7. The germline gives CDR1 SNHLY, CDR2 FYNNEI. TCRdb reprocessed the 5' RACE reads via MiXCR and lists one record per CDR3 protein. The repertoire holds some 250,000 distinct CDR3 sequences, with roughly 10% as singletons. The sequenced material came from blood, either unsorted or a sorted T cell fraction (not recorded which). This clonotype was obtained from a male donor with ankylosing spondylitis or in good health (not recorded which). The V gene is TRBV2, the J gene TRBJ2-2, with TRBD1 matching 7 bases. The CDR3 DNA reads TGTGCCAGCAGTGAGATTATCCAGGGGGCCGGGGAGCTGTTTTTT. Amino acid sequence: CASSEIIQGAGELFF. Drawing the rest from reference TRBV2 and TRBJ2-2, the complete variable domain is EPEVTQTPSHQVTQMGQEVILRCVPISNHLYFYWYRQILGQKVEFLVSFYNNEISEKSEIFDDQFSVERPDGSNFTLKIRSTKLEDSAMYFCASSEIIQGAGELFFGEGSRLTVL.